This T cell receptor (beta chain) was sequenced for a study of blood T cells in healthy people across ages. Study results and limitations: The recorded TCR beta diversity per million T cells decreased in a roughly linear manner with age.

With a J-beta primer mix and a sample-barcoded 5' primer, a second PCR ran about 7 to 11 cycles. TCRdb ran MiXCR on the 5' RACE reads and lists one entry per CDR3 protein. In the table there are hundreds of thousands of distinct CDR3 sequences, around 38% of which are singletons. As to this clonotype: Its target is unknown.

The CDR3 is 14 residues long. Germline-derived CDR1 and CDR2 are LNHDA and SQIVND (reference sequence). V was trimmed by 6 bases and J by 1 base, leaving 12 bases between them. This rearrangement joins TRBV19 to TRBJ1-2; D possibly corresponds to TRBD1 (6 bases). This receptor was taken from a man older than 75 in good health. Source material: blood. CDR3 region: CASRPRGNNYGYTF. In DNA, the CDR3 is TGTGCCAGTAGACCCAGGGGAAATAACTATGGCTACACCTTC.